One and the same sample provided the 9 T cell receptor beta chains below, sequenced in a study of OX40 agonist ivuxolimab in advanced cancers. Some clones are missing from TCRdb's copy, which holds only in-frame ones; the method was immunoSEQ multiplex PCR. The repertoire consists of around 26,000 clones, with approximately 91% occurring once and the leading ten covering 45% to 50%. The material was CD4+ or CD8+ T cells sorted from blood, obtained in a trial of the OX40 agonist ivuxolimab. These TCRs come from an adult with an advanced solid tumor such as melanoma, head and neck, liver or kidney cancer.

The J gene is TRBJ2-7, the V gene TRBV18; D is possibly TRBD1 (6 bases). The CDR3 totals 14 residues. V shed 4 bases and J shed 3 bases, with 13 bases lying between them. Germline-derived CDR1 and CDR2 are KGHSH and LQKENI. The CDR3: CASSLGQLDYEQYF. For the CDR3, the DNA is TGTGCCAGCTCACTCGGACAGCTAGACTACGAGCAGTACTTC.

The rearrangement uses TRBV5-6 and TRBJ2-4; D unclear. CDR1 and CDR2 (germline): SGHDT, YYEEEE. The germline V and J ends were trimmed by 1 base and 0 bases, with 5 bases remaining between them. CDR3 length: 14 residues. In DNA, the CDR3 is TGTGCCAGCAGCTTGTGGGGAGCCAAAAACATTCAGTACTTC. Encoded protein: CASSLWGAKNIQYF.

V is TRBV5-6 and J is TRBJ2-3; D tentatively fits TRBD1 or TRBD2 (5 bases each). The CDR3 is 14 amino acids. V gave up 6 bases and J gave up 0 bases, with 11 bases separating them. From germline, CDR1 is SGHDT and CDR2 YYEEEE. The CDR3 nucleotides read TGTGCCAGCAACGGTTGGGGGAGCACAGATACGCAGTATTTT. Protein sequence: CASNGWGSTDTQYF.

The V gene is TRBV5-1, the J gene TRBJ1-2; 10 bases fit TRBD1. Trimming at V came to 0 bases and at J to 4 bases, leaving 12 bases not matched to a gene. This CDR3 is 18 amino acids long. Germline assignment: CDR1 SGHRS and CDR2 YFSETQ. CDR3 sequence reads: CASSLEKLRDRGTYGYTF. In DNA, the CDR3 is TGCGCCAGCAGCTTGGAAAAGCTTCGGGACAGGGGAACCTATGGCTACACCTTC.

The chain has TRBV7-2 and TRBJ2-2; 8 bases line up with TRBD2. The germline V gene encodes CDR1 SGHTA and CDR2 FQGNSA. The CDR3 consists of 15 residues. V lost 2 bases, J lost 8 bases, and 7 bases stayed unmatched. The CDR3 spells CASSLLAGMIGELFF. The CDR3, as DNA: TGTGCCAGCAGCTTATTAGCGGGGATGATAGGGGAGCTGTTTTTT.

V gene TRBV5-1 combines with J gene TRBJ2-5; TRBD1 agrees at 9 bases. Germline trimming cut 4 bases from V and 5 bases from J; bases unmatched to any gene: 6. This CDR3 has 14 residues. Germline loops: CDR1 SGHRS, CDR2 YFSETQ. The CDR3 is CASSEQGARETQYF. The CDR3 region has the DNA TGCGCCAGCAGCGAACAGGGGGCGCGGGAGACCCAGTACTTC.

The CDR3 nucleotides are TGCGCCAGCAGCTTGGACTATGGCTACACCTTC. Protein product: CASSLDYGYTF. J is TRBJ1-2 and V is TRBV5-1, with no clear D. CDR1 SGHRS and CDR2 YFSETQ come from the germline V gene. The CDR3 totals 11 residues. Trimming took 0 bases from V and 3 from J, leaving 0 bases between them. Drawing the rest from reference TRBV5-1 and TRBJ1-2, the complete variable domain is KAGVTQTPRYLIKTRGQQVTLSCSPISGHRSVSWYQQTPGQGLQFLFEYFSETQRNKGNFPGRFSGRQFSNSRSEMNVSTLELGDSALYLCASSLDYGYTFGSGTRLTVV.

CDR3 amino acids: CASSPPNRVNTGELFF. CDR3 nucleotides: TGTGCCAGCAGCCCTCCCAACAGGGTGAACACCGGGGAGCTGTTTTTT. V and J are TRBV28 and TRBJ2-2, with D possibly being TRBD1 (6 bases). V lost 6 bases and J lost 1, with 15 bases in between. Germline V gives CDR1 MDHEN, CDR2 SYDVKM. This CDR3 is built from 16 residues. Full variable domain (missing parts from reference TRBV28 and TRBJ2-2): DVKVTQSSRYLVKRTGEKVFLECVQDMDHENMFWYRQDPGLGLRLIYFSYDVKMKEKGDIPEGYSVSREKKERFSLILESASTNQTSMYLCASSPPNRVNTGELFFGEGSRLTVL.

The chain is built from TRBV7-8 and TRBJ1-5; D not resolved. From germline, CDR1 is SGHVS and CDR2 FQNEAQ. The CDR3 is 13 residues long. V lost 5 bases, J lost 7 bases, and 12 bases lay in between. For the CDR3, the DNA is TGTGCCAGCAGCCGAGGTTCGAGCCAGCCCCAGCATTTT. It encodes CASSRGSSQPQHF.